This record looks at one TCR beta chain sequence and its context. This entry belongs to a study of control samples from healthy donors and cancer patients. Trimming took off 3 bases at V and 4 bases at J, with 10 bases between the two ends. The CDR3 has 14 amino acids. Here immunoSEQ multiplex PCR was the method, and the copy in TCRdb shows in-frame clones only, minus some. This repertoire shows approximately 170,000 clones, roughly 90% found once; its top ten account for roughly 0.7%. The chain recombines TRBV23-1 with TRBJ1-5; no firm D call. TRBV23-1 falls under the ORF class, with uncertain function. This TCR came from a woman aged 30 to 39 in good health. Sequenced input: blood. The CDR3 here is CASSQVEGNQPQHF. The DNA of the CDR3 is TGCGCCAGCAGTCAGGTAGAAGGGAATCAGCCCCAGCATTTT.